One sample yielded the 30 T cell receptor beta chains listed below, sequenced in a study of response to subunit inactivated influenza vaccine. TCRdb processed the RT-PCR reads anew with MiXCR; each CDR3 protein has one entry. The sample has about 160,000 distinct CDR3 sequences, over 8.5% seen once. The sequenced sample was CD8+ T cells sorted from PBMCs, obtained roughly 24 months after vaccination. The origin of the receptors is a man aged 50 to 75 who received an inactivated influenza vaccine.

This clonotype was observed at least ten times. The chain combines TRBV12-3 or TRBV12-4 with TRBJ1-4; tentative D call: TRBD1 (5 bases). CDR3 length: 16 residues. V dropped 5 bases and J dropped 0 bases, with 13 bases sitting between them. The CDR3 DNA reads as TGTGCCAGCAGTCTCCGGGACGGAGCAACTAATGAAAAACTGTTTTTT. Encoded protein: CASSLRDGATNEKLFF.

V and J are TRBV27 and TRBJ2-2; perhaps TRBD1 as D (6 bases). The germline CDR1 and CDR2 sequences are MNHEY and SMNVEV (reference sequence). The CDR3 totals 13 residues. V was pared by 2 bases and J by 8 bases, with 9 bases between. The CDR3 protein is CASSLLDRGELFF. CDR3 nucleotides: TGTGCCAGCAGTTTACTCGACAGGGGGGAGCTGTTTTTT.

In its sample, this clonotype was seen a few times. This CDR3 is CASSQNRAVNTEAFF. As DNA, the CDR3 is TGTGCCAGCAGCCAAAACAGGGCGGTGAACACTGAAGCTTTCTTT. The genes are TRBV14 and TRBJ1-1; TRBD1 is a possible D gene (6 bases). The CDR3 contains 15 residues. Trimming left V 2 bases short and J 0 bases short, with 10 bases between. Germline V gene lookup returns CDR1 SGHDN and CDR2 FVKESK.

This clonotype was counted at least ten times. The chain carries TRBV9 and TRBJ2-1; 8 positions agree with TRBD2. The length of the CDR3 is 14 residues. Germline V lookup: CDR1 SGDLS, CDR2 YYNGEE. The junction had 3 bases not matched to a gene; V was cut back by 3 bases and J by 4 bases. Here the CDR3 reads CASSDASGYNEQFF. CDR3 bases: TGTGCCAGCAGCGACGCTAGCGGGTACAATGAGCAGTTCTTC.

The chain employs TRBV19 and TRBJ1-1; weak D call: TRBD1 (5 bases). Germline V gene sequence: CDR1 LNHDA, CDR2 SQIVND (reference sequence). The CDR3 consists of 13 residues. V dropped 3 bases and J dropped 8 bases, with 13 bases sitting between them. The CDR3, as DNA: TGTGCCAGTAGTATTTTAGGACACCAAGAAGCTTTCTTT. Translation: CASSILGHQEAFF.

This clonotype has just a few counts. The chain links TRBV12-3 or TRBV12-4 to TRBJ1-1; the D gene is possibly TRBD1 (5 bases). The CDR3 length is 15 residues. Trimming removed 5 bases at V and 3 bases at J, with 16 bases between. CDR3 DNA: TGTGCCAGCAGTACCCACCCTGAAGGGGACACTGAAGCTTTCTTT. Protein sequence: CASSTHPEGDTEAFF.

This clonotype has only a few counts. V usage is TRBV27 and J usage is TRBJ2-5; 13 nucleotides line up with TRBD2. The germline CDR1 and CDR2 sequences are MNHEY and SMNVEV (reference sequence). The V gene end was trimmed by 4 bases and the J gene end by 2 bases; junction bases not matched to a gene: 7. This CDR3 spans 17 amino acids. The DNA of the CDR3 is TGTGCCAGCAGTTCCTTGACTAGCGGGGGGATACAAGAGACCCAGTACTTC. Translated, it gives CASSSLTSGGIQETQYF.

The chain carries TRBV9 and TRBJ2-6; D unclear. Germline V gives CDR1 SGDLS, CDR2 YYNGEE. Trimming shortened V by 4 bases and J by 2 bases, and 7 bases separated the two germline ends. This CDR3 is 14 amino acids long. The CDR3 is CASSPRAGANVLTF. The CDR3 DNA reads TGTGCCAGCAGCCCTAGAGCTGGGGCCAACGTCCTGACTTTC.

V gene TRBV27 combines with J gene TRBJ2-7; D is undetermined. The CDR3 is made up of 14 amino acids. Between the trimmed V and J ends, which lost 6 bases and 3 bases, there was a span of 15 bases. Germline V lookup: CDR1 MNHEY, CDR2 SMNVEV (reference sequence). CDR3 sequence reads: CASSPPRPYYEQYF. Here the CDR3 DNA reads TGTGCCAGCAGCCCCCCGCGACCCTACTACGAGCAGTACTTC.

In its sample, this clonotype was seen a few times. The chain links TRBV12-3 or TRBV12-4 to TRBJ1-1, with 8 bases aligning to TRBD1. Trimming cost V 7 bases and J 6 bases; bases outside gene matches: 10. The CDR3 covers 14 residues. The chain's CDR3 is CASTLVDRVPEAFF. In DNA, the CDR3 is TGTGCCAGCACCCTAGTGGACAGGGTCCCTGAAGCTTTCTTT.

The chain carries TRBV6-1 and TRBJ2-7; TRBD1 might be the D (6 bases). The ends were cut back, 0 bases at V and 6 bases at J, with 15 bases in the middle. Germline V CDR1 and CDR2: MNHNS, SASEGT. This CDR3 has 15 amino acids. CDR3 protein: CASSEALQGFGEQYF. CDR3 in DNA: TGTGCCAGCAGTGAAGCGTTACAGGGTTTTGGCGAGCAGTACTTC.

This rearrangement joins TRBV9 to TRBJ2-2, with D maybe TRBD1 (7 bases). V lost 2 bases and J 2 bases, leaving 16 bases between the germline ends. Germline-derived CDR1 and CDR2 are SGDLS and YYNGEE. CDR3 length: 17 residues. The CDR3 sequence is CASSVPRGEANTGELFF. For the CDR3, the DNA is TGTGCCAGCAGCGTTCCCAGGGGGGAGGCCAACACCGGGGAGCTGTTTTTT. Complete variable domain (other parts from reference TRBV9 and TRBJ2-2): DSGVTQTPKHLITATGQRVTLRCSPRSGDLSVYWYQQSLDQGLQFLIQYYNGEERAKGNILERFSAQQFPDLHSELNLSSLELGDSALYFCASSVPRGEANTGELFFGEGSRLTVL.

The table lists this clonotype with a few counts. The chain links TRBV19 to TRBJ2-1; D is possibly TRBD1 (6 bases). The CDR3 covers 15 residues. Germline CDR1 reads LNHDA; CDR2 reads SQIVND (reference sequence). V was pared by 3 bases and J by 7 bases, with 16 bases between. In nucleotides, the CDR3 is TGTGCCAGTAGTATCGGGACACTGCCCGGGAATGAGCAGTTCTTC. The encoded protein is CASSIGTLPGNEQFF. Complete variable domain (other parts from reference TRBV19 and TRBJ2-1): DGGITQSPKYLFRKEGQNVTLSCEQNLNHDAMYWYRQDPGQGLRLIYYSQIVNDFQKGDIAEGYSVSREKKESFPLTVTSAQKNPTAFYLCASSIGTLPGNEQFFGPGTRLTVL.

The chain uses TRBV20-1 and TRBJ2-3, with D possibly matching TRBD2 (6 bases). The ends were cut back, 0 bases at V and 2 bases at J, with 15 bases in the middle. From germline, CDR1 is DFQATT and CDR2 SNEGSKA (reference sequence). The CDR3 sequence is 16 residues long. CDR3 in DNA: TGCAGTGCTAGAGATCTATCGGGGGATTACACAGATACGCAGTATTTT. Translated, it gives CSARDLSGDYTDTQYF.

The chain recombines TRBV7-9 with TRBJ2-1; TRBD2 aligns across 7 bases. The CDR3 consists of 10 residues. CDR1 is SEHNR and CDR2 is FQNEAQ in the germline V gene (reference sequence). The trim removed 8 bases at V and 9 bases at J, leaving 1 base unmatched. The CDR3: CASGTIEQFF. CDR3 bases: TGTGCCAGCGGGACTATTGAGCAGTTCTTC.

The chain uses TRBV3-1 and TRBJ2-7; the D gene is possibly TRBD2 (5 bases). Trimming left V 0 bases short and J 5 bases short, with 26 bases between. CDR1 LGHDT and CDR2 YNNKEL come from the germline V gene (reference sequence). The CDR3 consists of 19 residues. The DNA of the CDR3 is TGTGCCAGCAGCCAAGATCGTTTTTGGAGGCCCCCTCCTCCAGACGAGCAGTACTTC. Its protein is CASSQDRFWRPPPPDEQYF.

The gene calls are TRBV28 and TRBJ2-3; 9 bases are a match to TRBD2. The trim removed 3 bases at V and 5 bases at J, leaving 15 bases unmatched. The CDR3 extends over 18 amino acids. Germline CDR1 MDHEN, CDR2 SYDVKM. The DNA of the CDR3 is TGTGCCAGCAGTTTTAAAGTAAGCGGGAGGTCGATGGAAGATACGCAGTATTTT. Encoded protein: CASSFKVSGRSMEDTQYF.

The V gene is TRBV3-1, the J gene TRBJ2-5; the D is unclear. This CDR3 comprises 14 residues. CDR1 and CDR2 (germline): LGHDT, YNNKEL (reference sequence). V was clipped by 4 bases and J by 0 bases, with 9 bases between them. The chain's CDR3 is CASSPNTYQETQYF. DNA of the CDR3: TGTGCCAGCAGCCCTAACACGTACCAAGAGACCCAGTACTTC.

The CDR3 region has the DNA TGTGCCACCTCAACCATCAATGAGCAGTTCTTC. It translates to CATSTINEQFF. The chain uses TRBV28 and TRBJ2-1; no clear D. The V gene lost 10 bases and the J gene lost 6 bases, with 10 bases spanning the gap. The germline V gene has CDR1 MDHEN and CDR2 SYDVKM. CDR3 size: 11 residues.

This clonotype was found many times. This chain connects TRBV20-1 to TRBJ2-1, with D possibly matching TRBD2 (6 bases). Looked up from germline, CDR1 is DFQATT and CDR2 is SNEGSKA (reference sequence). Between the trimmed V and J ends, which lost 4 bases and 7 bases, there was a span of 14 bases. This CDR3 has 13 amino acids. The CDR3 bases are TGCAGTGCTATACCGACTAGGAAGAATGAGCAGTTCTTC. Its protein is CSAIPTRKNEQFF.

This clonotype was counted between two and nine times. The chain recombines TRBV27 with TRBJ2-1, with 9 bases matching TRBD2. Germline V gives CDR1 MNHEY, CDR2 SMNVEV (reference sequence). This CDR3 spans 15 amino acids. The ends lost 8 bases at V and 0 bases at J; junction bases unmatched: 5. The DNA for the CDR3 is TGTGCCAGCGGGACTAGCCTGAGCTCCTACAATGAGCAGTTCTTC. Its translation is CASGTSLSSYNEQFF.

V is TRBV4-2 and J is TRBJ2-7, with D perhaps matching TRBD2 (6 bases). Germline V gives CDR1 LGHNA, CDR2 YNFKEQ. CDR3 length: 14 residues. V shed 5 bases and J shed 0 bases, with 11 bases lying between them. CDR3 protein: CASSASAYSYEQYF. CDR3 DNA: TGTGCCAGCAGCGCTAGCGCATACTCCTACGAGCAGTACTTC.

In nucleotides, the CDR3 is TGCAGCGTTGAAGATCTTCAGGGGGACCGGCAAGAGACCCAGTACTTC. Its protein is CSVEDLQGDRQETQYF. This sequence joins TRBV29-1 and TRBJ2-5; 7 positions match TRBD1. CDR3 length: 16 amino acids. J was trimmed by 2 bases and V by 0 bases; bases with no gene match: 9. Germline assignment: CDR1 SQVTM and CDR2 ANQGSEA.

This clonotype has a single count. This clone may be a read error of a much larger clone one base away. V and J are TRBV3-1 and TRBJ2-5, with D tentatively TRBD1 (5 bases). This CDR3 has 13 residues. Trimming cost V 7 bases and J 6 bases, with 15 bases left between them. The germline V gene encodes CDR1 LGHDT and CDR2 YNNKEL (reference sequence). This chain's CDR3 is CASTDRSCKTQYF. CDR3 DNA sequence: TGTGCCAGCACCGACAGATCATGTAAGACCCAGTACTTC.

Only a few counts were recorded for this clonotype. One end of the junction is discordant with germline, which a read error may explain. This sequence joins TRBV29-1 and TRBJ2-7; D is unresolved. This CDR3 is 12 amino acids long. From germline, CDR1 is SQVTM and CDR2 ANQGSEA. This CDR3 is CSVEGPTREQYF. DNA for the CDR3: TGCAGCGTAGAAGGTCCCACCCGGGAGCAGTACTTC.

This chain joins TRBV28 and TRBJ2-7, with D hard to call. V was shortened by 0 bases and J by 3 bases, with 6 bases between the two germline ends. This CDR3 has 13 amino acids. From germline, CDR1 is MDHEN and CDR2 SYDVKM. The CDR3 spells CASSLWGNYEQYF. The CDR3 DNA reads TGTGCCAGCAGTTTATGGGGCAACTACGAGCAGTACTTC.

The chain is built from TRBV2 and TRBJ2-7, with TRBD2 identical over 7 bases. CDR3 length equals 15 residues. With 1 base clipped from V and 3 bases from J, the junction kept 6 bases outside the gene matches. Germline CDR1 SNHLY, CDR2 FYNNEI. CDR3 bases: TGTGCCAGCAGTGAAGACGGGGGGTTGGGCTACGAGCAGTACTTC. Translating gives CASSEDGGLGYEQYF.

This clonotype appeared once. The chain links TRBV6-1 to TRBJ1-5; no reliable D call. Looked up from germline, CDR1 is MNHNS and CDR2 is SASEGT. This CDR3 comprises 15 residues. Deletions cut 9 bases from V and 1 base from J, with 16 bases between. The CDR3 coding sequence is TGTGCCAGTTCCCCCAGCGTAGGGAGCAATCAGCCCCAGCATTTT. Translated, it gives CASSPSVGSNQPQHF.

This chain uses TRBV4-2 with TRBJ2-1; weak D call: TRBD1 (6 bases). Trimming took off 3 bases at V and 9 bases at J, with 18 bases between the two ends. The CDR3 extends over 15 amino acids. Per the germline V gene, CDR1 is LGHNA and CDR2 is YNFKEQ. CDR3 region: CASSHPGHGMGEQFF. The CDR3, as DNA: TGTGCCAGCAGCCACCCGGGACACGGGATGGGTGAGCAGTTCTTC.

This chain links TRBV14 with TRBJ2-7; D is unresolved. V lost 4 bases, J lost 3 bases, and 10 bases lay in between. Germline V CDR1 and CDR2: SGHDN, FVKESK. The CDR3 is made up of 13 amino acids. CDR3 coding DNA: TGTGCCAGCAGCCCGGCCCCGTACTACGAGCAGTACTTC. This encodes CASSPAPYYEQYF.